This is a list of T cell receptor beta chains from one sample in a study of cytomegalovirus exposure and HLA in healthy donors. Profiling relied on immunoSEQ multiplex PCR, and the TCRdb table lists in-frame clones only, not all of them. In the table there are 100,000 to 120,000 clones, 75% to 80% of which are singletons. Sequenced sample: PBMCs. The source of these receptors is a woman aged 30 to 39 in good health and CMV-seronegative. CDR3s include the opening cysteine and the closing phenylalanine or tryptophan. The D gene is left open where the match is weak. The listing skips clone size in some rows; elsewhere it reads once, few, many or a size class.

cdr3_nt cdr3_aa j_call v_call cdr3_length clone_size d_call
TGCGCCAGCAGCTTGGGTAGCGGGGGGAGCTCCTACAATGAGCAGTTCTTC CASSLGSGGSSYNEQFF TRBJ2-1 TRBV5-1 17 . TRBD2
TGCAGCGTTAGTCCGGGGGTCAATCAGCCCCAGCATTTT CSVSPGVNQPQHF TRBJ1-5 TRBV29-1 13 . .
TGCGCCAGCAGCTTGGGCGGGCAGGGGGCCGCGTTCGGCTACGAGCAGTACTTC CASSLGGQGAAFGYEQYF TRBJ2-7 TRBV5-1 18 . TRBD1
TGCGCCAGCAGCCAAGAGTTTGGGGAGGGCCTTGGCTACACCTTC CASSQEFGEGLGYTF TRBJ1-2 TRBV4-3 15 . .
TGTGCCAGCAGCCCCTCGGGTTATACCGGGGAGCTGTTTTTT CASSPSGYTGELFF TRBJ2-2 TRBV11-3 14 . .
TGCGCCAGCAGCTCTGGGGACGGAGGGGAGACCCAGTACTTC CASSSGDGGETQYF TRBJ2-5 TRBV5-1 14 few .
TGCGCCAGCAGCTACGGGACTAGCGGGAGGCCGTCCTACAATGAGCAGTTCTTC CASSYGTSGRPSYNEQFF TRBJ2-1 TRBV5-1 18 . TRBD2
TGTGCCTGGAGCAAGACCATCACGGGGGAGACCCAGTACTTC CAWSKTITGETQYF TRBJ2-5 TRBV30 14 . .
TGTGCCAGCAGCGTAGACCCAGTGACAGAACCTAATCCCTATAATTCACCCCTCCACTTT CASSVDPVTEPNPYNSPLHF TRBJ1-6 TRBV9 20 . .
TGTGCCATTATATCAGGCCTTTATAACTATGGCTACACCTTC CAIISGLYNYGYTF TRBJ1-2 TRBV7-2 14 . .
TGTGCCAGCAGCTTAAGAGCGGCCGGGAGGGAAAACATTCAGTACTTC CASSLRAAGRENIQYF TRBJ2-4 TRBV7-2 16 . TRBD2
TGCGCCAGCAGTGAGTCGGGACAACAAGAGACCCAGTACTTC CASSESGQQETQYF TRBJ2-5 TRBV10-1 14 . .
TGTGCCAGCAGCCCGAACGGGGAAGCGCAGTATTTT CASSPNGEAQYF TRBJ2-3 TRBV6-5 12 . .